A selection of T cell receptor beta chains follows, all from one sample in a study of T-cell reconstitution after alpha-beta-depleted transplantation in children. TCRdb reprocessed the PCR reads with MiXCR, giving one entry per CDR3 protein. The sample lists 490,000 or so distinct CDR3 sequences, roughly a tenth occurring once. This specimen was PBMCs, taken before TCRalphabeta/CD19-depleted stem cell transplant. The source is a child under 10 years old with inherited bone marrow failure, due to receive a stem cell transplant. Each CDR3 is given with its conserved first and last residue. D genes are given only for firm matches. Size tells how often a clone was seen (once, few, many) or the class of an expanded clone, and some rows leave it out.

>TRBV7-2|-|TRBJ2-3|many
CASSPTWGDTQYF
TGTGCCAGCAGCCCCACCTGGGGGGATACGCAGTATTTT
>TRBV20-1|TRBD2|TRBJ2-1|many
CSARPGGPYNEQFF
TGCAGTGCTAGACCGGGAGGCCCCTACAATGAGCAGTTCTTC
>TRBV7-2|TRBD2|TRBJ2-7|many
CASSTSGGAEEQYF
TGTGCCAGCAGCACTAGCGGGGGGGCGGAGGAGCAGTACTTC
>TRBV5-6|-|TRBJ2-5|many
CASSFLEGDQYF
TGTGCCAGCAGCTTCCTTGAGGGAGACCAGTACTTC
>TRBV12-3/TRBV12-4|TRBD1|TRBJ2-2|many
CAGKTGVNTGELFF
TGTGCCGGAAAGACAGGGGTCAACACCGGGGAGCTGTTTTTT
>TRBV12-5|TRBD2|TRBJ2-7|many
CASAEGLAGGAHF
TGTGCTAGTGCCGAGGGACTAGCGGGAGGAGCGCACTTC
>TRBV12-5|-|TRBJ1-4|many
CASVASPTNEKLFF
TGTGCTAGTGTGGCAAGCCCAACTAATGAAAAACTGTTTTTT
>TRBV9|TRBD1|TRBJ1-1|many
CASSAVTGGDEAFF
TGTGCCAGCAGCGCGGTCACAGGGGGAGATGAAGCTTTCTTT
>TRBV28|TRBD2|TRBJ2-1|many
CASTSAGGPESYNEQFF
TGTGCCAGCACCTCGGCGGGAGGCCCGGAGTCCTACAATGAGCAGTTCTTC
>TRBV23-1|-|TRBJ2-3|many
CASSQFVTDTDTQYF
TGCGCCAGCAGTCAATTCGTGACAGACACAGATACGCAGTATTTT
>TRBV4-3|-|TRBJ2-5|many
CASSQEAWETQYF
TGCGCCAGCAGCCAAGAGGCCTGGGAGACCCAGTACTTC
>TRBV9|TRBD2|TRBJ2-3|many
CASSEHLFPAGVTDTQYF
TGTGCCAGCAGCGAGCATCTTTTTCCAGCGGGAGTAACAGATACGCAGTATTTT
>TRBV12-3/TRBV12-4|-|TRBJ2-7|-
CASKLGAALSYEQYF
TGTGCCAGCAAGTTAGGTGCAGCCCTCTCCTACGAGCAGTACTTC
>TRBV5-1|-|TRBJ2-1|-
CASSLDSRASHNEQFF
TGCGCCAGCAGCTTGGATTCGCGGGCCTCTCACAATGAGCAGTTCTTC
>TRBV12-3/TRBV12-4|TRBD2|TRBJ2-1|-
CASSITRGRADEQFF
TGTGCCAGCAGTATAACTAGAGGGAGGGCAGATGAGCAGTTCTTC
>TRBV2|-|TRBJ2-3|many
CASSRLVSTDTQYF
TGTGCCAGCAGTAGACTCGTTAGCACAGATACGCAGTATTTT
>TRBV5-6|-|TRBJ2-2|-
CASSGADTGELFF
TGTGCCAGCAGCGGAGCGGACACCGGGGAGCTGTTTTTT
>TRBV5-1|TRBD1|TRBJ2-7|many
CASSWRTGDEQYF
TGCGCCAGCAGCTGGCGAACAGGGGACGAGCAGTACTTC
>TRBV29-1|TRBD1|TRBJ2-2|many
CSVGTGGITGELFF
TGCAGCGTAGGGACAGGGGGGATCACCGGGGAGCTGTTTTTT
>TRBV28|-|TRBJ1-1|many
CASSLHIRGTEAFF
TGTGCCAGCAGTCTCCACATTCGAGGAACTGAAGCTTTCTTT
>TRBV19|-|TRBJ2-5|-
CASRRGPQQETQYF
TGTGCCAGTAGGCGGGGCCCACAACAAGAGACCCAGTACTTC
>TRBV28|-|TRBJ2-1|-
CASSSFGLISNEQFF
TGTGCCAGCAGTTCGTTCGGACTTATTTCCAATGAGCAGTTCTTC
>TRBV20-1|TRBD2|TRBJ2-5|few
CSARGGIETQYF
TGCAGTGCTCGGGGGGGGATCGAGACCCAGTACTTC
>TRBV5-1|-|TRBJ1-4|-
CASSSRTVLGNEKLFF
TGCGCCAGCAGCTCCCGGACCGTTCTGGGTAATGAAAAACTGTTTTTT
>TRBV4-1|-|TRBJ2-7|few
CASSQERASAWPKQYF
TGCGCCAGCAGCCAAGAACGGGCCAGCGCCTGGCCCAAGCAGTACTTC
>TRBV19|-|TRBJ1-5|few
CASSISGRGGYQPQHF
TGTGCCAGTAGTATATCGGGCAGGGGAGGATATCAGCCCCAGCATTTT
>TRBV27|TRBD2|TRBJ2-7|many
CASSLAGRGEQYF
TGTGCCAGCAGTTTAGCAGGGAGGGGCGAGCAGTACTTC
>TRBV6-1|-|TRBJ2-1|many
CASTQYRATYNEQFF
TGTGCCAGCACCCAATACAGGGCTACCTACAATGAGCAGTTCTTC
>TRBV29-1|-|TRBJ2-7|few
CSVEGPGGAYEQYF
TGCAGCGTTGAAGGGCCGGGGGGCGCCTACGAGCAGTACTTC
>TRBV29-1|-|TRBJ1-1|many
CSVEPPNTEAFF
TGCAGCGTTGAACCCCCTAACACTGAAGCTTTCTTT
>TRBV24-1|TRBD1|TRBJ2-5|few
CATIGQGRTQYF
TGTGCCACAATTGGACAGGGGAGGACCCAGTACTTC
>TRBV11-1|-|TRBJ1-4|-
CASSLGLGYLATNEKLFF
TGTGCCAGCAGCTTAGGGTTGGGGTATCTGGCAACTAATGAAAAACTGTTTTTT
>TRBV4-3|TRBD1|TRBJ2-5|few
CASSQESDRGETQYF
TGCGCCAGCAGCCAAGAATCGGACAGGGGAGAGACCCAGTACTTC
>TRBV11-2|-|TRBJ2-6|many
CASSLGTQGANVLTF
TGTGCCAGCAGCTTAGGTACGCAAGGGGCCAACGTCCTGACTTTC
>TRBV28|-|TRBJ2-1|many
CASSFQSWSNEQFF
TGTGCCAGCAGTTTTCAGTCTTGGAGCAATGAGCAGTTCTTC
>TRBV5-8|TRBD2|TRBJ2-2|many
CASSPRTSENTGELFF
TGTGCCAGCAGCCCCCGTACTAGCGAGAACACCGGGGAGCTGTTTTTT
>TRBV20-1|-|TRBJ2-7|many
CSARAGPWGYEQYF
TGCAGTGCTAGAGCCGGGCCATGGGGCTACGAGCAGTACTTC
>TRBV7-9|-|TRBJ2-7|many
CASSSPVSQIYEQYF
TGTGCCAGCAGCAGCCCAGTCAGCCAGATCTACGAGCAGTACTTC
>TRBV4-3|-|TRBJ1-3|few
CASSQDMPVAVAGNTIYF
TGCGCCAGCAGCCAAGATATGCCGGTGGCAGTGGCTGGAAACACCATATATTTT
>TRBV28|-|TRBJ2-7|many
CASSLKGYEQYF
TGTGCCAGCAGTTTAAAGGGGTACGAGCAGTACTTC
>TRBV12-3/TRBV12-4|-|TRBJ2-1|few
CASSSGPLVSSYNEQFF
TGTGCCAGCAGTTCGGGGCCCCTGGTAAGCTCCTACAATGAGCAGTTCTTC
>TRBV7-9|-|TRBJ2-2|many
CASSQGLNTGELFF
TGCGCCAGCAGCCAGGGACTTAACACCGGGGAGCTGTTTTTT
>TRBV5-1|-|TRBJ2-1|many
CASSLDPSGEQFF
TGCGCCAGCAGCTTGGATCCCAGCGGCGAGCAGTTCTTC
>TRBV7-9|-|TRBJ2-3|-
CASSSRHGDTQYF
TGTGCCAGCAGCTCCCGGCATGGAGATACGCAGTATTTT
>TRBV7-2|-|TRBJ1-1|many
CASTLTFRVMNTEAFF
TGTGCCAGCACCCTCACGTTTAGGGTCATGAACACTGAAGCTTTCTTT
>TRBV3-1|-|TRBJ2-6|many
CASSQGTSGANVLTF
TGTGCCAGCAGCCAAGGAACCTCTGGGGCCAACGTCCTGACTTTC
>TRBV9|TRBD2|TRBJ2-3|few
CASSAWASGERDTQYF
TGTGCCAGCAGCGCGTGGGCTAGCGGTGAAAGAGATACGCAGTATTTT
>TRBV27|-|TRBJ2-7|-
CASSLSGTPTYEQYF
TGTGCCAGCAGTTTATCCGGGACTCCGACCTACGAGCAGTACTTC
>TRBV10-3|-|TRBJ2-1|few
CAISGDGTSVTPNIYNEQFF
TGTGCCATCAGTGGGGATGGGACGTCGGTAACCCCCAACATCTACAATGAGCAGTTCTTC
>TRBV12-3/TRBV12-4|-|TRBJ1-5|-
CASGPSDGAAYSNQPQHF
TGTGCCAGCGGCCCCTCGGACGGTGCAGCATATAGCAATCAGCCCCAGCATTTT
>TRBV7-2|TRBD1|TRBJ2-7|-
CASSLEGQGFYEQYF
TGTGCCAGCAGCTTAGAGGGACAGGGCTTTTACGAGCAGTACTTC
>TRBV19|-|TRBJ2-7|few
CASSMSPGVYEQYF
TGTGCCAGTAGTATGAGTCCCGGGGTCTACGAGCAGTACTTC
>TRBV7-2|-|TRBJ2-7|-
CASSFSGTFEQYF
TGTGCCAGCAGCTTCTCCGGGACTTTCGAGCAGTACTTC
>TRBV20-1|-|TRBJ2-7|many
CSARGGHLYEQYF
TGCAGTGCTAGAGGGGGACACCTCTACGAGCAGTACTTC
>TRBV5-1|-|TRBJ2-5|-
CASSSIRGETQYF
TGCGCCAGCAGCTCCATACGGGGGGAGACCCAGTACTTC